This entry features one TCR beta chain sequence. The antigen is unknown. The data stem from a study of T-cell memory formation after mild COVID-19. Germline V gene sequence: CDR1 MNHEY, CDR2 SMNVEV (reference sequence). This CDR3 is 14 amino acids long. V was pared by 3 bases and J by 7 bases, with 3 bases of the junction left unmatched. 5'RACE with constant-segment primers built TCRalpha and TCRbeta cDNA libraries with UMIs. TCRdb ran MiXCR on the 5' RACE reads and lists one entry per CDR3 protein. The sample shows under 450,000 distinct CDR3 sequences, 20% to 30% of them seen only once. Study-wide findings and caveats: Clones that contracted clustered mainly in CM and EM if CD4+ and in EMRA if CD8+. CD4/CD8 balance held among clones contracting day 15 to 85, and later expanders leaned CD4+. Some clones that responded turned up in pre-infection memory, which suggests that cross-reactive memory joined in.

The chain has TRBV27 and TRBJ2-1; TRBD2 aligns across 10 bases. Specimen: PBMCs or a T cell subset sorted from them (not recorded which). The source is an adult woman who had mild COVID-19 (a few samples of this study predate the infection). Cell type and time point are not known. The CDR3 DNA sequence: TGTGCCAGCAGTTTCGGGACTAGCGAGAATGAGCAGTTCTTC. This encodes CASSFGTSENEQFF.